This is a list of T cell receptor beta chains from one sample in a study of blood T cell repertoires in COVID-19. Generated by immunoSEQ multiplex PCR, the TCRdb table keeps only in-frame clones and is missing some. The repertoire holds 470,000 or so clones, with nearly 90% as singletons. Sequencing was carried out using PBMCs or T cells enriched from blood (not recorded which). The receptors were sampled from a woman between 18 and 30 years old with acute COVID-19. Both conserved end residues are trimmed from each CDR3. Fields, in order: V gene, CDR3 protein.

TRBV7-9 | ASSKQDRNTEAF
TRBV5-4 | ASSFGTGEEGQY
TRBV3-1/TRBV3-2 | ASSQDIGGYGYT
TRBV28 | ASTLDPQGIEEKLF
TRBV9 | ASTGQGVYGYT
TRBV6-6 | ASRWDRATEAF
TRBV7-9 | ASSLAGGSEKLF
TRBV9 | ASSVRASDTEAF
TRBV24-1 | ATSDQTGGPSGANVLT
TRBV18 | ASSPTGIDSPLH
TRBV7-9 | ASSTKRTSAF
TRBV5-8 | ASRQSSYGYT
TRBV29-1 | SVERGTNTEAF
TRBV18 | ASSPVDRTTDTQY
TRBV3-1/TRBV3-2 | ASSQADRGLGGYT
TRBV15 | ATSRGGFNEKLF
TRBV5-1 | ASSSGTDTQY
TRBV30 | AWSEDSHPRGYT
TRBV30 | AWQGQGVRHFYGYT
TRBV28 | ASKGLWKAGSEKLF
TRBV5-1 | ASFRTGTSGSYNEQF
TRBV13 | ASSLVASGGPNGETQY
TRBV19 | ASNSPRGYTEAF
TRBV5-1 | ASKEKTSGSYEQY
TRBV3-1/TRBV3-2 | ASSQDRGGNTIY
TRBV7-2 | ASSLTVAGGYEQY
TRBV6-5 | ASSSGWDSQETQY
TRBV7-8 | ASSTRAQGEAF
TRBV19 | ASSMLGGGNTEAF
TRBV27 | ASSLGQFYEQY
TRBV28 | ASSSFSYEQY
TRBV18 | ASSRDEGESLH
TRBV29-1 | SVRQDLSSYEQY
TRBV5-1 | ASSLTGENTEAF
TRBV15 | ATSREASGGAVLSEQY
TRBV7-8 | ASSLLRGPSIGDEQF
TRBV7-2 | ASSLDFVAGGKTQY
TRBV5-4 | ASSWGLKEGELF
TRBV7-2 | ASSLTSTEYEQY
TRBV7-9 | ASIPSGDRGYT
TRBV7-9 | ASSLVWDRGHDRQETQY
TRBV4-1 | ASRYTGGSSTDTQY
TRBV30 | AWSVAGFTNEQF
TRBV5-6 | ASSLARIGQHNEKLF
TRBV7-9 | AITTVSSTDTQY
TRBV19 | ASSTRTSVTDTQY
TRBV18 | ASSRLAGTTDTQY
TRBV19 | ASRTDRATNEKLF
TRBV10-1 | ASSDTGTGGRGDNEQF
TRBV6-5 | ASSYRTGPHTEAF
TRBV4-1 | ASSPSDRAQDTQY
TRBV29-1 | SSISGAVGYT
TRBV29-1 | SVSDLETQY
TRBV20-1 | SASRDRVSSPLH
TRBV6-2/TRBV6-3 | ASSASLAGGLWPQY
TRBV7-2 | ASSPTRPNQPQH
TRBV14 | ASSPRGKRGNTIY